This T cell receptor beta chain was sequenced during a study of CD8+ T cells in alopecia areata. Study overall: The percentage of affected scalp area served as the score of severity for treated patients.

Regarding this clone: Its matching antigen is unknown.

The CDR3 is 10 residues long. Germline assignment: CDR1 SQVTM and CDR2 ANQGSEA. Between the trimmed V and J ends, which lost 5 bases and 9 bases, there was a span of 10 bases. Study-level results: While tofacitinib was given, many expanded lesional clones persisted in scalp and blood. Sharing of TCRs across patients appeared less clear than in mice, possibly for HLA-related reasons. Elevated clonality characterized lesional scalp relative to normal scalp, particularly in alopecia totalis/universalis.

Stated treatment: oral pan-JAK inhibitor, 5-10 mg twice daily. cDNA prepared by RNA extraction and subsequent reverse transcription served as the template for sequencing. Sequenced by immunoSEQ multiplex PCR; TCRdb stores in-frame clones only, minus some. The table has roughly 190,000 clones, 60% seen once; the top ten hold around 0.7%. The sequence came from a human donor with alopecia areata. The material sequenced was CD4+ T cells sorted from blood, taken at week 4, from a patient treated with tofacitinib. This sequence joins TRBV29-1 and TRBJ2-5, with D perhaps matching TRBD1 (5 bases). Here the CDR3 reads CSVSGPAQYF. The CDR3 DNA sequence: TGCAGCGTTTCAGGGCCAGCCCAGTACTTC.